Shown below are 11 T cell receptor beta chains from a single sample sequenced in a study of cytomegalovirus exposure and HLA in healthy donors. The PCR employed 60 Vbeta primers together with 13 Jbeta primers. Clones were read by immunoSEQ multiplex PCR, and TCRdb kept only the in-frame ones, dropping some. The repertoire holds some 170,000 clones, with over 75% as singletons. The sequenced material came from PBMCs. The receptors derive from a man aged 35 to 55 in good health and CMV-seropositive.

The rearrangement links TRBV7-9 to TRBJ2-3; 7 bases are shared with TRBD2. There are 15 residues in the CDR3. Trimming at V came to 0 bases and at J to 2 bases, leaving 2 bases not matched to a gene. In germline, CDR1 is SEHNR, CDR2 FQNEAQ (reference sequence). CDR3 DNA: TGTGCCAGCAGCTTAGCCGCGGGAGCCACAGATACGCAGTATTTT. Protein sequence: CASSLAAGATDTQYF.

This clone was recorded once. The V call is TRBV4-2, the J call TRBJ2-1; D is ambiguous. Germline assignment: CDR1 LGHNA and CDR2 YNFKEQ. Trimming removed 4 bases from V and 0 bases from J, with 10 bases in between. This CDR3 spans 15 amino acids. CDR3 bases: TGTGCCAGCAGCCCCGCGGTGGGCTCCTACAATGAGCAGTTCTTC. This translates into CASSPAVGSYNEQFF.

This clone showed up just a few times. V gene TRBV6-1 combines with J gene TRBJ2-7, with 8 bases fitting TRBD2. Germline CDR1 MNHNS, CDR2 SASEGT. This CDR3 is built from 18 residues. Trimming cost V 2 bases and J 0 bases; bases outside gene matches: 12. The CDR3 spells CASSERSSGSGNSYEQYF. The CDR3 DNA reads as TGTGCCAGCAGTGAAAGGTCAAGCGGGAGCGGGAACTCCTACGAGCAGTACTTC.

The gene calls are TRBV5-1 and TRBJ2-5, with 8 bases lining up with TRBD2. Germline values: CDR1 SGHRS, CDR2 YFSETQ. The length of the CDR3 is 14 residues. V lost 2 bases, J lost 11 bases, and 11 bases stayed unmatched. The CDR3 region is CASSFSGMSLGQYF. The CDR3 coding sequence is TGCGCCAGCAGCTTTAGCGGGATGTCCTTAGGGCAGTACTTC.

The chain employs TRBV9 and TRBJ2-1; the match to TRBD2 covers 9 bases. The V gene's germline CDR1 is SGDLS and CDR2 YYNGEE. V lost 4 bases, J lost 0 bases, and 8 bases stayed unmatched. There are 17 residues in the CDR3. The CDR3: CASSPRLAVSSYNEQFF. The DNA of the CDR3 is TGTGCCAGCAGCCCCAGACTAGCGGTGAGCTCCTACAATGAGCAGTTCTTC.

This chain uses TRBV20-1 with TRBJ1-2; 9 bases are a match to TRBD1. Germline values: CDR1 DFQATT, CDR2 SNEGSKA (reference sequence). The CDR3 has 11 amino acids. V trimming: 5 bases; J trimming: 6 bases; junction bases outside the gene matches: 1. In DNA, the CDR3 is TGCAGTGCTGACAGGGGGAATGGCTACACCTTC. Translated: CSADRGNGYTF.

This sequence joins TRBV7-9 and TRBJ1-1; D not resolved. This CDR3 comprises 14 residues. Germline V gene data show CDR1 as SEHNR and CDR2 as FQNEAQ (reference sequence). Trimming pared 7 bases from V and 1 base from J, leaving 13 bases between. The DNA of the CDR3 is TGTGCCAGCATCCCTCAAACACCGAACACTGAAGCTTTCTTT. Protein product: CASIPQTPNTEAFF. Together with reference TRBV7-9 and TRBJ1-1, the CDR3 gives the full variable domain: DTGVSQNPRHKITKRGQNVTFRCDPISEHNRLYWYRQTLGQGPEFLTYFQNEAQLEKSRLLSDRFSAERPKGSFSTLEIQRTEQGDSAMYLCASIPQTPNTEAFFGQGTRLTVV.

The CDR3 region has the DNA TGTGCCAGCAGCCCCCAGACAGATAATGAGCAGTTCTTC. This translates into CASSPQTDNEQFF. The chain has TRBV9 and TRBJ2-1, with D perhaps matching TRBD1 (5 bases). The CDR3 is 13 amino acids. The germline gives CDR1 SGDLS, CDR2 YYNGEE. V was pared by 4 bases and J by 7 bases, with 12 bases between.

A few counts support this clone. As DNA, the CDR3 is TGTGCCAGCAGTCTCCGACAGGGGGCGTTCCCACGGGGCGAGCAGTACTTC. This codes for CASSLRQGAFPRGEQYF. The rearrangement uses TRBV27 and TRBJ2-7, with 10 bases fitting TRBD1. CDR3 length equals 17 residues. Germline CDR1 MNHEY, CDR2 SMNVEV (reference sequence). V lost 5 bases, J lost 6 bases, and 16 bases stayed unmatched.

This chain joins TRBV6-1 and TRBJ2-5; tentatively, D is TRBD1 (7 bases). The J call may be wrong; the DNA end is better matched by TRBJ2-7. Per the germline V gene, CDR1 is MNHNS and CDR2 is SASEGT. This CDR3 has 15 residues. The CDR3 bases are TGTGCCAGCAGTGAAGAGGGGGGACAGTCCTACGAGCAGTACTTC. It translates to CASSEEGGQSYEQYF.

This clone appeared a few times. This chain links TRBV29-1 with TRBJ1-3; D is undetermined. CDR3 length: 14 amino acids. The V end was cut by 2 bases, the J end by 0 bases, with 8 bases between. From germline, CDR1 is SQVTM and CDR2 ANQGSEA. CDR3 sequence: CSVEQANSGNTIYF. CDR3 sequence (DNA): TGCAGCGTTGAACAGGCGAACTCTGGAAACACCATATATTTT.